A selection of T cell receptor beta chains follows, all from one sample in a study of T cell changes during pregnancy in multiple sclerosis. Profiling relied on immunoSEQ multiplex PCR, and the TCRdb table lists in-frame clones only, not all of them. In the table there are around 42,000 clones, roughly nine tenths of which are singletons. This material consisted of CD4+ T cells from peripheral blood mononuclear cells, taken before pregnancy. Source of these receptors: a female donor with multiple sclerosis, enrolled in a pregnancy study. Each CDR3 is given with its conserved first and last residue. D genes are given only for firm matches. Clone sizes are given selectively: once, few, many, or a class where the clone is expanded.

clone size,J gene,D gene,V gene,CDR3 DNA,CDR3 protein
once,TRBJ1-2,TRBD1,TRBV7-8,TGTGCCAGCAGCTTAGCGACAGGGTACAAGGGGGCGTATGGCTACACCTTC,CASSLATGYKGAYGYTF
-,TRBJ2-5,-,TRBV27,TGTGCCAGCAGTTTCCCCGGGGAGACCCAGTACTTC,CASSFPGETQYF
-,TRBJ1-1,TRBD1,TRBV7-2,TGTGCCAGCAGCACCCGACAGGGCGGCGCTTTCTTT,CASSTRQGGAFF
-,TRBJ2-7,-,TRBV19,TGTGCCAGTAGTAGTGGGGCTCTCTACGAGCAGTACTTC,CASSSGALYEQYF
-,TRBJ2-7,TRBD1,TRBV28,TGTGCCAGCTGCGTTCCCGGGACAGGGGCCTACGAGCAGTACTTC,CASCVPGTGAYEQYF
-,TRBJ1-2,TRBD1,TRBV28,TGTGCCAGCATTAACGGACAGGACTATGGCTACACCTTC,CASINGQDYGYTF
-,TRBJ1-2,TRBD1,TRBV19,TGTGCCAGTAGCCGACAGGGAAACTATGGCTACACCTTC,CASSRQGNYGYTF
-,TRBJ2-2,TRBD2,TRBV11-3,TGTGCCAGCAGCTTAGGGCTAGCGGGGTCCGGGGAGCTGTTTTTT,CASSLGLAGSGELFF
-,TRBJ2-2,TRBD2,TRBV30,TGTGCCTGGAGTGTATTAGGCGGGGGGGTCCCCGCCGGGGAGCTGTTTTTT,CAWSVLGGGVPAGELFF
-,TRBJ1-1,-,TRBV18,TGTGCCAGCTCACCACTTCCCCGGGGGGTCAACACTGAAGCTTTCTTT,CASSPLPRGVNTEAFF
-,TRBJ1-4,TRBD1,TRBV6-6,TGTGCCAGCAGTTACGGTGGGACAGGAGGTGAAAAACTGTTTTTT,CASSYGGTGGEKLFF
once,TRBJ2-3,TRBD2,TRBV27,TGTGCCAGCAGTTTAGCGGGGGGGCCCAGCACAGATACGCAGTATTTT,CASSLAGGPSTDTQYF
-,TRBJ2-5,-,TRBV29-1,TGCAGCGTTGTCAGCGGTGACTGGGGGACCCAGTACTTC,CSVVSGDWGTQYF
-,TRBJ1-5,TRBD1,TRBV4-2,TGTGCCAGCAGCCAAGGAGACAGGGATACTCAGCCCCAGCATTTT,CASSQGDRDTQPQHF
-,TRBJ1-1,-,TRBV4-1,TGCGCCAGCAGAGCATCGGACGGGGGATTAAACACTGAAGCTTTCTTT,CASRASDGGLNTEAFF
-,TRBJ1-1,-,TRBV6-6,TGTGCCAGCCACGGCGGGTACACTGAAGCTTTCTTT,CASHGGYTEAFF
-,TRBJ2-5,TRBD2,TRBV7-8,TGTGCCAGCAGTTTCGATACTAGCGGAGGGACCCAGTACTTC,CASSFDTSGGTQYF
-,TRBJ2-7,-,TRBV7-3,TGTGCCAGCAGCTTAACCGGGTCCCAGGGCGAGCAGTACTTC,CASSLTGSQGEQYF
-,TRBJ2-7,-,TRBV6-1,TGTGCCAGCAGGAACAGGGAGGGGACAACCTACGAGCAGTACTTC,CASRNREGTTYEQYF